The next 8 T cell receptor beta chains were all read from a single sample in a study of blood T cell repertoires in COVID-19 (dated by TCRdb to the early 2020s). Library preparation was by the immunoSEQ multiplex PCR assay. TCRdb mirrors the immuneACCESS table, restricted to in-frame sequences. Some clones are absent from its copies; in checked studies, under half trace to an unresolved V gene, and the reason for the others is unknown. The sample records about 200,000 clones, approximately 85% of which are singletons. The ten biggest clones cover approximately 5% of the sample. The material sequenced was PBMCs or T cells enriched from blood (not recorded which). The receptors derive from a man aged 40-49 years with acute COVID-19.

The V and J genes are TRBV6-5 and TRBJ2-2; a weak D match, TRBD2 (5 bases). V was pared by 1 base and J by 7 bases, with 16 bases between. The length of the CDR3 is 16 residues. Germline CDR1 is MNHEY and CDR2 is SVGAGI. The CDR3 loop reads CASSYFPRADNGELFF. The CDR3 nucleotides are TGTGCCAGCAGTTACTTCCCGAGGGCTGATAACGGGGAGCTGTTTTTT.

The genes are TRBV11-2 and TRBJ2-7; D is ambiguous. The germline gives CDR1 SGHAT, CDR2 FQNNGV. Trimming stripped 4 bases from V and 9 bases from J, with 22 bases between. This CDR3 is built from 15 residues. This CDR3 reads CASSWVMTSDGVQYF. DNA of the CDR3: TGTGCCAGCAGCTGGGTTATGACGTCGGATGGAGTGCAGTACTTC.

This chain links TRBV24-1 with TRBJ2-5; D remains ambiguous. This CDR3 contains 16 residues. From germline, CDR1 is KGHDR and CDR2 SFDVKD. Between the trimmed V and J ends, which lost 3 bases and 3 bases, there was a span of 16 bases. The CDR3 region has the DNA TGTGCCACCAGTGATACCTCGCGGCAGCCGAAAGAGACCCAGTACTTC. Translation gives CATSDTSRQPKETQYF.

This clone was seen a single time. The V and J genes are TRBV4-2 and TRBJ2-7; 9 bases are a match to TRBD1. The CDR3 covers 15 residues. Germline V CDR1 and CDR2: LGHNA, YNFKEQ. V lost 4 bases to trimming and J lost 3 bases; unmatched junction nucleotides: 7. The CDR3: CASSLTGQGDYEQYF. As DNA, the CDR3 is TGTGCCAGCAGCCTCACGGGACAGGGAGACTACGAGCAGTACTTC.

CDR3 sequence: CASSHAGSHEQYF. In nucleotides, the CDR3 is TGCGCCAGCAGCCATGCGGGGTCCCACGAGCAGTACTTC. This chain connects TRBV4-1 to TRBJ2-7, with D possibly being TRBD2 (6 bases). The V gene's germline CDR1 is MGHRA and CDR2 YSYEKL. Trimming took off 3 bases at V and 5 bases at J, with 11 bases between the two ends. The CDR3 loop spans 13 amino acids.

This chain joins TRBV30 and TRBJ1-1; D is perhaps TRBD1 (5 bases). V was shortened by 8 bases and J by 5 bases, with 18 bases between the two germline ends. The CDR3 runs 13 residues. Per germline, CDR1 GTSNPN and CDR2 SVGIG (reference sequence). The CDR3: CARTAGPQTEAFF. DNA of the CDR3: TGTGCCCGTACGGCGGGACCGCAAACTGAAGCTTTCTTT.

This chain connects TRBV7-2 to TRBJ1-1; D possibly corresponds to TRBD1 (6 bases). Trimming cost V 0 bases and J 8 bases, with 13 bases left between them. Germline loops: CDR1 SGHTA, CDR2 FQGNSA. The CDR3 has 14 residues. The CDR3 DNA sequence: TGTGCCAGCAGCTTAGCCTTAACAGGGCTAGAAGCTTTCTTT. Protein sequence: CASSLALTGLEAFF.

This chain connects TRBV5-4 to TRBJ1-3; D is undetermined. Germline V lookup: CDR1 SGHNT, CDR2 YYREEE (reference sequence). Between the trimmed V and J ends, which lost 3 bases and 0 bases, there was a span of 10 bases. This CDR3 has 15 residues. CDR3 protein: CASSSSESSGNTIYF. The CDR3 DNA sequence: TGTGCCAGCAGCTCCTCGGAGAGCTCTGGAAACACCATATATTTT. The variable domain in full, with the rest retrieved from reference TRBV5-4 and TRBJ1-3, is ETGVTQSPTHLIKTRGQQVTLRCSSQSGHNTVSWYQQALGQGPQFIFQYYREEENGRGNFPPRFSGLQFPNYSSELNVNALELDDSALYLCASSSSESSGNTIYFGEGSWLTVV.